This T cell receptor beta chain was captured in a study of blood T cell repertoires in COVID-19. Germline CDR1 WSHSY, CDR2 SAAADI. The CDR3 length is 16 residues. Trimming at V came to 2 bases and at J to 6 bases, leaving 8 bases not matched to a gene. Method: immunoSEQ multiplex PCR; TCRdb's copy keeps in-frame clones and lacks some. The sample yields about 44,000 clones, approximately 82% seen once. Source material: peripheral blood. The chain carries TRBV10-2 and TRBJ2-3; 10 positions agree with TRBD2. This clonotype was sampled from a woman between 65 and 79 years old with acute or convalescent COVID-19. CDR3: CASSEEVSGRRDTQYF. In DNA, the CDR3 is TGCGCCAGCAGTGAGGAGGTTAGCGGGAGGAGGGATACGCAGTATTTT.